This T cell receptor (beta chain) originates from a study of blood T cell repertoires in COVID-19. Turning to the study itself: From T cells, B-cell-depleted T cells, or PBMCs came the material, which was cDNA or gDNA.

V was pared by 1 base and J by 4 bases, with 10 bases between. This CDR3 region has 14 residues. From germline, CDR1 is LGHNA and CDR2 YNFKEQ. In the study's own analysis: Researchers report that nucleated cell counts were estimated from reference gene primer amplification. Assay: immunoSEQ multiplex PCR; the TCRdb copy retains only in-frame clones and omits some. The D gene and trimming were derived from the DNA, and the V and J assignments and clone size from that table. Here the sample spans about 190,000 clones, under 85% being singletons. V is TRBV4-2 and J is TRBJ1-1; D call uncertain. Material: peripheral blood. This clonotype was obtained from a woman in her thirties or forties with acute or convalescent COVID-19. CDR3 sequence: CASSQVVQSTEAFF. For the CDR3, the DNA is TGTGCCAGCAGCCAAGTAGTACAGAGCACTGAAGCTTTCTTT.